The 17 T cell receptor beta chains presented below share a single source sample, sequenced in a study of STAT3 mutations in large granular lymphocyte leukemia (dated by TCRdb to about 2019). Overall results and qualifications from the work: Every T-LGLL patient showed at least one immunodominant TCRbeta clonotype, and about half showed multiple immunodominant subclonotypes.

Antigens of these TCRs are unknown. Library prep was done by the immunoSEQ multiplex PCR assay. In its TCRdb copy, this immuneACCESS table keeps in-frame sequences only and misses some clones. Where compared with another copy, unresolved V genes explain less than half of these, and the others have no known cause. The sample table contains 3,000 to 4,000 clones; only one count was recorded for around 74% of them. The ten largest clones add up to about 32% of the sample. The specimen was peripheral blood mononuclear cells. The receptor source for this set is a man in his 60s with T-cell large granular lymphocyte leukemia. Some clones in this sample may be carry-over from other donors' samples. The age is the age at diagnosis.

CDR3 in DNA: TGTGCCAGCAGCTTAGGACGTCCATCTGAAGCTTTCTTT. Protein sequence: CASSLGRPSEAFF. The V gene is TRBV13, the J gene TRBJ1-1; D not certain. Germline V gene data show CDR1 as PRHDT and CDR2 as FYEKMQ (reference sequence). The CDR3 runs to 13 residues. The V end lost 0 bases, the J end lost 6 bases, and 8 bases lay between the germline ends.

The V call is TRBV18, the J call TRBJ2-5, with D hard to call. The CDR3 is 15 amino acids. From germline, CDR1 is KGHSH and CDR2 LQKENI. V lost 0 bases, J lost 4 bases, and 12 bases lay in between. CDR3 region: CASSPPERMGETQYF. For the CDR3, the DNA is TGTGCCAGCTCACCACCGGAGAGGATGGGAGAGACCCAGTACTTC.

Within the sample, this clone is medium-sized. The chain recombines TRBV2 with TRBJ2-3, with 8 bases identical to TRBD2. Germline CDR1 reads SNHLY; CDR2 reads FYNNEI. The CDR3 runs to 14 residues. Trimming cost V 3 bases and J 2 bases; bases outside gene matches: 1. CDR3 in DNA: TGTGCCAGCAGTGAGGGACTAGACACAGATACGCAGTATTTT. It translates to CASSEGLDTDTQYF.

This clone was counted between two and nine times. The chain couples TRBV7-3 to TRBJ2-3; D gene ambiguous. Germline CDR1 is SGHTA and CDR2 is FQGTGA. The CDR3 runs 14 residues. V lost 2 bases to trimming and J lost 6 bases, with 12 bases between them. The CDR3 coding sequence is TGTGCCAGCAGCTTAGGTCGGTGGTTTGATACGCAGTATTTT. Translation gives CASSLGRWFDTQYF.

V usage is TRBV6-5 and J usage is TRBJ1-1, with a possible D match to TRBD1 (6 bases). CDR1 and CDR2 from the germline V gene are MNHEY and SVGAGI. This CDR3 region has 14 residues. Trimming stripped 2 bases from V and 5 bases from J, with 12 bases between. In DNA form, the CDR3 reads TGTGCCAGCAGTTACGGGGGCGGTGGAACTGAAGCTTTCTTT. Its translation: CASSYGGGGTEAFF.

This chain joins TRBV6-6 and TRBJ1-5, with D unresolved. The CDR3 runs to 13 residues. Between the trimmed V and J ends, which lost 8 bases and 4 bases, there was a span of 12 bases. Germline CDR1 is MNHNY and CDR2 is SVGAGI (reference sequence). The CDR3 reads CASAAAINQPQHF. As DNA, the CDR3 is TGTGCCAGCGCGGCAGCGATTAATCAGCCCCAGCATTTT.

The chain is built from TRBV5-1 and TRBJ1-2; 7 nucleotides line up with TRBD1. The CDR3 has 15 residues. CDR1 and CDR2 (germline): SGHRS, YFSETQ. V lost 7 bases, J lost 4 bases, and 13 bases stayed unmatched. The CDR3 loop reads CASPLTGTISYGYTF. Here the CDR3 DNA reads TGCGCCAGCCCCTTGACAGGGACGATATCCTATGGCTACACCTTC.

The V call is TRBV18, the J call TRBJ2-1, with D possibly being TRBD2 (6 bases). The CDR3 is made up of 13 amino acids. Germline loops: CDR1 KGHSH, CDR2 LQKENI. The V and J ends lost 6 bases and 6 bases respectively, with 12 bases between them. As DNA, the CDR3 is TGTGCCAGCTCCCTTGGGGACTTCAATGAGCAGTTCTTC. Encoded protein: CASSLGDFNEQFF.

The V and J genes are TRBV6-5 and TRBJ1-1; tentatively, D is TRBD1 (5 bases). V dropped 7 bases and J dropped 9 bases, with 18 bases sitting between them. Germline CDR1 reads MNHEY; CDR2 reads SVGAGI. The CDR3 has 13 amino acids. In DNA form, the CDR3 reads TGTGCCAGCATCCCCTGGGGCAGCTTCCAAGCTTTCTTT. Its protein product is CASIPWGSFQAFF.

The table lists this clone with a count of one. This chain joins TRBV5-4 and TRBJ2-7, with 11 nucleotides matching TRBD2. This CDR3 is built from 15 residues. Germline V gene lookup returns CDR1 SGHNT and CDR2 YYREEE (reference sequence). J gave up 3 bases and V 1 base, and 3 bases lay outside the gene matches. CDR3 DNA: TGTGCCAGCAGCTTGAAGCTAGCGGGAGGCTACGAGCAGTACTTC. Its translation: CASSLKLAGGYEQYF. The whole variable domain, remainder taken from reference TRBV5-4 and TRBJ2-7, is ETGVTQSPTHLIKTRGQQVTLRCSSQSGHNTVSWYQQALGQGPQFIFQYYREEENGRGNFPPRFSGLQFPNYSSELNVNALELDDSALYLCASSLKLAGGYEQYFGPGTRLTVT.

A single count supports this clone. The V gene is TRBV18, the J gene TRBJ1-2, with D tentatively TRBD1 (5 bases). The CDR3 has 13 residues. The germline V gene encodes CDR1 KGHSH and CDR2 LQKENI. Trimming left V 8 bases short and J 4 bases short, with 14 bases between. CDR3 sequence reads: CASPQGEFYGYTF. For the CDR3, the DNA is TGTGCCAGCCCTCAGGGAGAGTTCTATGGCTACACCTTC.

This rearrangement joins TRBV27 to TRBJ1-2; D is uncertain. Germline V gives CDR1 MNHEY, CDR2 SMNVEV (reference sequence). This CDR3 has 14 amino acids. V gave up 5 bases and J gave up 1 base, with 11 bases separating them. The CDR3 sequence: CASSPGQYNYGYTF. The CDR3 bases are TGTGCCAGCAGTCCCGGGCAGTATAACTATGGCTACACCTTC.

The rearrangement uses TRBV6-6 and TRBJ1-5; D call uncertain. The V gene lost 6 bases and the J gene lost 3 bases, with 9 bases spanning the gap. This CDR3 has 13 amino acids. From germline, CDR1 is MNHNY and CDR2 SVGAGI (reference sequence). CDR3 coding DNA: TGTGCCAGCAGCACGGACCCCAATCAGCCCCAGCATTTT. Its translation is CASSTDPNQPQHF.

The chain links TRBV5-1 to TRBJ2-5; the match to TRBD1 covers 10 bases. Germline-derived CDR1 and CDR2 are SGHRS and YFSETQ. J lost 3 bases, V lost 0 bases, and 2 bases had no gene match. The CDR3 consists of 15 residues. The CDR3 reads CASSLAGTGEETQYF. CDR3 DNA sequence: TGCGCCAGCAGCTTGGCCGGGACAGGGGAAGAGACCCAGTACTTC.

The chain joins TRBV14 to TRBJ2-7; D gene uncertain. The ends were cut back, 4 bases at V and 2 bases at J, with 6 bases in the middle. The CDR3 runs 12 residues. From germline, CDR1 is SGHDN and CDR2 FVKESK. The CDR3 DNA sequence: TGTGCCAGCAGCCTAATGGCCTACGAGCAGTACTTC. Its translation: CASSLMAYEQYF.

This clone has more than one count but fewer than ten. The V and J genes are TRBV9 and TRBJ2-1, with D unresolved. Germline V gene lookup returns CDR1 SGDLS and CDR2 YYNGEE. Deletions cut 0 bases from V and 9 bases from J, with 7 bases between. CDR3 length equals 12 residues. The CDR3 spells CASSVDEGEQFF. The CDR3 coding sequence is TGTGCCAGCAGCGTAGACGAAGGTGAGCAGTTCTTC.

The CDR3 reads CASSPWTSGSDTQYF. CDR3 nucleotide sequence: TGTGCCAGCAGCCCCTGGACTAGCGGGAGTGATACGCAGTATTTT. This chain links TRBV5-4 with TRBJ2-3, with 13 positions matching TRBD2. Germline-derived CDR1 and CDR2 are SGHNT and YYREEE (reference sequence). The CDR3 length is 15 residues. With 4 bases clipped from V and 6 bases from J, the junction kept 5 bases outside the gene matches.